The entry that follows covers one TCR beta chain sequence. Patients in Seattle were enrolled during active infection, then followed longitudinally. Per the authors' pipeline: Reference gene primer amplification gave nucleated cell count estimates. Profiling relied on immunoSEQ multiplex PCR, and the TCRdb table lists in-frame clones only, not all of them. D and trimming were read from the DNA, whereas the V and J calls and clone size are those reported in that table. The table shows approximately 350,000 clones, with less than 90% occurring only once. The entry originates in a study of blood T cell repertoires in COVID-19. Study context: Acute-phase and convalescent COVID-19 samples originated in the United States, Italy and Spain.

V gave up 0 bases and J gave up 11 bases, with 13 bases separating them. This CDR3 region has 13 residues. Germline V CDR1 and CDR2: SGHDN, FVKESK. The clonotype originates from a woman in her sixties with COVID-19, enrolled during active disease. This chain uses TRBV14 with TRBJ1-1; the D gene is possibly TRBD1 (6 bases). Input material: peripheral blood. The CDR3 region has the DNA TGTGCCAGCAGCCAAGAGGGCAGGGGAGAGGCTTTCTTT. It is translated as CASSQEGRGEAFF.